This T cell receptor (beta chain) was obtained from a study of shared clonotypes between healthy human individuals. On the study more broadly: Each donor contributed plates that comprised three CD4 naive, three CD4 memory, two CD8 naive and one CD8 memory. The study's findings and limits: The rarefaction results pointed to incomplete sorted-subset sequencing despite large depth.

Germline V gives CDR1 LNHDA, CDR2 SQIVND (reference sequence). The V and J ends lost 7 bases and 2 bases respectively, with 5 bases between them. The CDR3 is 11 residues long. Source study methods: Quality scores were absent from the junction-only immunoSEQ sequences, so filtering differed. Sequencing used immunoSEQ multiplex PCR; TCRdb keeps in-frame clones, though not all of them. That table is the source of V, J and clone size, and D and trimming were worked out from the DNA. This sample yields about 1.5 million clones, of which around 95% are seen a single time; roughly 1.2% belongs to the top ten. Comments on this clone: What it recognizes is unknown.

Sequencing input: naive CD4+ T cells sorted from blood. Subset given: CD45RA+ positively selected. V usage is TRBV19 and J usage is TRBJ1-2; D is ambiguous. This TCR was sampled from a man under 40 in good health. In DNA, the CDR3 is TGTGCCAGTAAGGCCAACTATGGCTACACCTTC. Residues: CASKANYGYTF. The whole variable domain, filled in from reference TRBV19 and TRBJ1-2, reads DGGITQSPKYLFRKEGQNVTLSCEQNLNHDAMYWYRQDPGQGLRLIYYSQIVNDFQKGDIAEGYSVSREKKESFPLTVTSAQKNPTAFYLCASKANYGYTFGSGTRLTVV.